Below, 20 T cell receptor beta chains from the same sample are listed, as sequenced in a study of blood T cell repertoires in COVID-19. Repertoires were generated with immunoSEQ multiplex PCR, while TCRdb's copy carries only in-frame clones and drops some. This table holds about 98,000 clones, around nine tenths found once. Sequencing input: peripheral blood. The receptors stem from a man aged 45 to 65 with acute or convalescent COVID-19.

The genes are TRBV19 and TRBJ1-4; TRBD1 agrees at 8 bases. The CDR3 sequence is 14 residues long. V shed 5 bases, J shed 6 bases, and the junction held 5 bases outside the gene matches. The germline CDR1 and CDR2 sequences are LNHDA and SQIVND (reference sequence). The CDR3 is CASSPRGLDEKLFF. The CDR3 DNA reads TGTGCCAGTAGTCCCAGGGGGCTTGATGAAAAACTGTTTTTT.

This clone came up a few times. The rearrangement uses TRBV3-1 (or the pseudogene TRBV3-2) and TRBJ2-3; a weak D match, TRBD2 (6 bases). V lost 4 bases, J lost 0 bases, and 11 bases lay in between. CDR1 and CDR2 (germline): LGHDT, YNNKEL (reference sequence). This CDR3 contains 15 residues. The chain's CDR3 is CASSPLGTSTDTQYF. The DNA for the CDR3 is TGTGCCAGCAGCCCCCTCGGGACTAGCACAGATACGCAGTATTTT.

This clone was seen a handful of times. This rearrangement joins TRBV27 to TRBJ2-1; unclear D gene. CDR1 and CDR2 from the germline V gene are MNHEY and SMNVEV (reference sequence). The CDR3 covers 15 residues. V shed 3 bases and J shed 0 bases, with 9 bases lying between them. The CDR3 DNA follows: TGTGCCAGCAGTTTCGAGGTTAGCTCCTACAATGAGCAGTTCTTC. It is translated as CASSFEVSSYNEQFF.

V and J are TRBV11-2 and TRBJ2-1; the match to TRBD1 covers 8 bases. The CDR3 runs 17 residues. Trimming cost V 8 bases and J 6 bases; bases outside gene matches: 18. Germline-derived CDR1 and CDR2 are SGHAT and FQNNGV. This CDR3 reads CASGGRGLARDRNEQFF. In DNA form, the CDR3 reads TGTGCCAGCGGAGGCAGGGGGCTAGCCCGCGACCGCAATGAGCAGTTCTTC.

The chain couples TRBV5-1 to TRBJ1-5; the D is unclear. CDR1 SGHRS and CDR2 YFSETQ come from the germline V gene. V was pared by 0 bases and J by 5 bases, with 6 bases between. CDR3 length equals 13 residues. CDR3: CASSLELDQPQHF. As DNA, the CDR3 is TGCGCCAGCAGCTTGGAGCTGGATCAGCCCCAGCATTTT.

V and J are TRBV6-5 and TRBJ1-1; the D gene is possibly TRBD1 (6 bases). V lost 5 bases and J lost 5, with 15 bases in between. The CDR3 extends over 14 amino acids. CDR1 MNHEY and CDR2 SVGAGI come from the germline V gene. DNA for the CDR3: TGTGCCAGCAGTCTGAACAGGGAAGGAACTGAAGCTTTCTTT. It codes for CASSLNREGTEAFF.

V and J are TRBV11-3 and TRBJ1-2; D is undetermined. In germline, CDR1 is SGHNT, CDR2 YENEEA. This CDR3 contains 13 residues. V lost 0 bases to trimming and J lost 5 bases, with 7 bases between them. In DNA, the CDR3 is TGTGCCAGCAGCTTAGAGTCTTATTATGGCTACACCTTC. This sequence encodes CASSLESYYGYTF.

This CDR3 is CAIRSGSGETQYF. Here the CDR3 DNA reads TGTGCCATCAGGTCCGGGTCGGGAGAGACCCAGTACTTC. This chain uses TRBV10-3 with TRBJ2-5; D ambiguous. The germline CDR1 and CDR2 sequences are ENHRY and SYGVKD. The CDR3 extends over 13 amino acids. V lost 6 bases and J lost 4, with 12 bases in between.

The chain uses TRBV5-4 and TRBJ2-1; 11 positions agree with TRBD2. Trimming took 3 bases from V and 9 from J; bases not matched to a gene: 14. This CDR3 spans 17 amino acids. CDR1 and CDR2 from the germline V gene are SGHNT and YYREEE (reference sequence). CDR3 sequence (DNA): TGTGCCAGCAGCTCCGAGAGTCTAGCGGGAGGTTTGGGTGAGCAGTTCTTC. Translating gives CASSSESLAGGLGEQFF. Combining the CDR3 with reference TRBV5-4 and TRBJ2-1 gives the whole variable domain ETGVTQSPTHLIKTRGQQVTLRCSSQSGHNTVSWYQQALGQGPQFIFQYYREEENGRGNFPPRFSGLQFPNYSSELNVNALELDDSALYLCASSSESLAGGLGEQFFGPGTRLTVL.

The V and J genes are TRBV3-1 (or the pseudogene TRBV3-2) and TRBJ2-7; the match to TRBD1 covers 9 bases. V lost 5 bases and J lost 3; bases outside the gene matches: 8. The CDR3 has 15 residues. Germline CDR1 is LGHDT and CDR2 is YNNKEL (reference sequence). CDR3 protein: CASSSPGTGSYEQYF. CDR3 nucleotide sequence: TGTGCCAGCAGCTCCCCCGGGACAGGGAGCTACGAGCAGTACTTC.

The V call is TRBV7-6, the J call TRBJ2-3, with 8 bases lining up with TRBD1. CDR3 length: 15 amino acids. V gave up 3 bases and J gave up 3 bases; unmatched junction bases: 5. The germline V gene encodes CDR1 SGHVS and CDR2 FNYEAQ. The CDR3 region has the DNA TGTGCCAGCAGCTTGGGACAGGCCTATACAGATACGCAGTATTTT. This gives the protein CASSLGQAYTDTQYF.

The chain joins TRBV18 to TRBJ1-2; TRBD1 agrees at 7 bases. The germline CDR1 and CDR2 sequences are KGHSH and LQKENI. V shed 5 bases and J 0 bases; nucleotides not matched to a gene: 6. This CDR3 is built from 15 residues. This CDR3 reads CASSVRTGANYGYTF. The CDR3 DNA follows: TGTGCCAGCTCAGTCCGGACAGGAGCTAACTATGGCTACACCTTC.

J is TRBJ2-3 and V is TRBV13, with 11 nucleotides matching TRBD1. CDR1 PRHDT and CDR2 FYEKMQ come from the germline V gene (reference sequence). Trimming at V came to 4 bases and at J to 7 bases, leaving 13 bases not matched to a gene. The CDR3 covers 17 residues. The CDR3 sequence: CASSYGQGARVGNTQYF. The CDR3 nucleotides are TGTGCCAGCAGCTACGGACAGGGGGCGCGGGTTGGGAATACGCAGTATTTT.

This chain connects TRBV20-1 to TRBJ2-1; 8 positions agree with TRBD2. CDR3 size: 11 residues. Looked up from germline, CDR1 is DFQATT and CDR2 is SNEGSKA (reference sequence). Here the CDR3 DNA reads TGCGGATCGGGAGGGTACAATGAGCAGTTCTTC. The encoded protein is CGSGGYNEQFF.

The sample holds a few counts of this clone. The chain has TRBV24-1 and TRBJ1-1; the match to TRBD1 covers 8 bases. The CDR3 has 14 residues. Germline V gives CDR1 KGHDR, CDR2 SFDVKD. With 3 bases clipped from V and 1 base from J, the junction kept 0 bases outside the gene matches. CDR3 coding DNA: TGTGCCACCAGTGATACAGGGGGGAACACTGAAGCTTTCTTT. It specifies CATSDTGGNTEAFF.

This sequence joins TRBV3-1 (or the pseudogene TRBV3-2) and TRBJ2-7, with 7 bases lining up with TRBD2. V gave up 1 base and J gave up 3 bases; unmatched junction bases: 6. The CDR3 runs to 15 residues. The germline V gene has CDR1 LGHDT and CDR2 YNNKEL (reference sequence). CDR3 residues: CASSQGSGTIYEQYF. In DNA, the CDR3 is TGTGCCAGCAGCCAAGGGAGCGGGACCATCTACGAGCAGTACTTC.

The J gene is TRBJ1-6, the V gene TRBV3-1 (or the pseudogene TRBV3-2), with 7 bases lining up with TRBD1. This CDR3 contains 14 residues. V dropped 2 bases and J dropped 9; count of bases not matched to a gene: 4. Germline-derived CDR1 and CDR2 are LGHDT and YNNKEL (reference sequence). This chain's CDR3 is CASSQTYRGSPLHF. The CDR3 nucleotides are TGTGCCAGCAGCCAAACCTACAGGGGTTCACCCCTCCACTTT.

The genes are TRBV27 and TRBJ2-2; D possibly corresponds to TRBD2 (5 bases). V was clipped by 6 bases and J by 7 bases, with 15 bases between them. The CDR3 extends over 14 amino acids. In germline, CDR1 is MNHEY, CDR2 SMNVEV (reference sequence). CDR3 in DNA: TGTGCCAGCAGGAGCGCGTCGGGAAGCGGGGAGCTGTTTTTT. It translates to CASRSASGSGELFF.

The chain carries TRBV3-1 (or the pseudogene TRBV3-2) and TRBJ2-2; 10 positions agree with TRBD2. V lost 3 bases and J lost 3; bases outside the gene matches: 7. CDR1 is LGHDT and CDR2 is YNNKEL in the germline V gene (reference sequence). CDR3 size: 17 residues. The CDR3 here is CASSHYPGLAYTGELFF. The DNA for the CDR3 is TGTGCCAGCAGCCATTACCCGGGACTAGCGTACACCGGGGAGCTGTTTTTT.

The chain couples TRBV5-1 to TRBJ2-1, with 7 bases matching TRBD1. The germline gives CDR1 SGHRS, CDR2 YFSETQ. This CDR3 is 15 amino acids long. V lost 3 bases to trimming and J lost 6 bases; unmatched junction nucleotides: 9. The DNA for the CDR3 is TGCGCCAGCAGCTCACAGGGGTCCCTAGCCAATGAGCAGTTCTTC. Translating it yields CASSSQGSLANEQFF.